This is a list of T cell receptor beta chains from one sample in a study of cytomegalovirus exposure and HLA in healthy donors. Measured with immunoSEQ multiplex PCR; TCRdb has only the in-frame clones, and not every one. The sample consists of approximately 93,000 clones, approximately 60% of them appearing once. Input material: PBMCs. These receptors were obtained from a boy aged 5-17 years in good health and CMV-seropositive. Each CDR3 is given with its conserved first and last residue. The D gene is left open where the match is weak. Expanded clones are given a class, and other clones once, few, many or no size at all.

v_gene,d_gene,abundance,j_gene,CDR3aa,CDR3nt
TRBV4-2,.,.,TRBJ2-3,CASSHPLTTDTQYF,TGTGCCAGCAGCCACCCACTAACAACAGATACGCAGTATTTT
TRBV20-1,.,.,TRBJ1-1,CSAREERRAFF,TGCAGTGCTAGAGAGGAGAGGCGGGCTTTCTTT
TRBV14,TRBD2,.,TRBJ2-2,CASSLPGLANTGELFF,TGTGCCAGCAGCCTTCCGGGACTAGCGAATACCGGGGAGCTGTTTTTT
TRBV27,.,.,TRBJ1-5,CASSSDRLNQPQHF,TGTGCCAGCAGTTCGGACAGATTAAATCAGCCCCAGCATTTT
TRBV5-1,TRBD1,.,TRBJ1-1,CASSLEGRGWVTEAFF,TGCGCCAGCAGCTTGGAGGGCAGGGGGTGGGTCACTGAAGCTTTCTTT
TRBV7-8,.,.,TRBJ1-2,CASSPSFGQSYGYTF,TGTGCCAGCAGCCCATCGTTCGGACAGAGCTATGGCTACACCTTC
TRBV29-1,.,.,TRBJ1-1,CSVEASRGFTEAFF,TGCAGCGTTGAAGCGTCGCGAGGGTTCACTGAAGCTTTCTTT
TRBV28,.,.,TRBJ2-3,CASSSPMMGADTQYF,TGTGCCAGCAGTTCACCTATGATGGGCGCAGATACGCAGTATTTT
TRBV25-1,.,once,TRBJ1-1,CASSEFAGYPAEAFF,TGTGCCAGCAGTGAATTCGCAGGGTATCCGGCTGAAGCTTTCTTT
TRBV30,.,.,TRBJ1-3,CAWDTGFGNTIYF,TGTGCCTGGGATACAGGGTTCGGAAACACCATATATTTT
TRBV7-6,.,.,TRBJ1-1,CASSLQSSINTEAFF,TGTGCCAGCAGCTTACAATCCTCTATTAACACTGAAGCTTTCTTT
TRBV7-9,TRBD1,few,TRBJ2-3,CASSPSPGQPRDTQYF,TGTGCCAGCAGCCCCTCACCGGGACAGCCTAGAGATACGCAGTATTTT
TRBV19,.,once,TRBJ1-2,CASSLEASNYGYTF,TGTGCCAGTAGTCTGGAGGCTTCTAACTATGGCTACACCTTC
TRBV30,TRBD1,.,TRBJ1-2,CAWRRQGAGGYPF,TGTGCCTGGAGACGACAGGGGGCTGGGGGCTACCCCTTC
TRBV5-6,.,.,TRBJ1-6,CASSPNRESPLHF,TGTGCCAGCAGCCCGAACCGGGAATCACCCCTCCACTTT
TRBV5-4,.,few,TRBJ2-5,CASSLGTAAETQYF,TGTGCCAGCAGCTTGGGGACAGCTGCGGAGACCCAGTACTTC
TRBV4-2,.,.,TRBJ1-5,CASSQRDNQPQHF,TGTGCCAGCAGCCAACGGGACAATCAGCCCCAGCATTTT
TRBV1,.,.,TRBJ2-5,CTSSQDPQGTRDQETQYF,TGCACCAGCAGCCAAGATCCTCAAGGGACACGAGACCAAGAGACCCAGTACTTC
TRBV5-1,.,.,TRBJ1-1,CASSLDLTGEAFF,TGCGCCAGCAGCTTAGACCTAACAGGGGAAGCTTTCTTT
TRBV5-5,.,few,TRBJ1-2,CASSVPRIANYGYTF,TGTGCCAGCAGCGTCCCGAGGATCGCTAACTATGGCTACACCTTC
TRBV7-3,TRBD2,.,TRBJ2-3,CASSSGLAGGTDTQYF,TGTGCCAGCAGCTCGGGACTAGCGGGAGGCACAGATACGCAGTATTTT
TRBV5-3,.,.,TRBJ1-4,CARSSPCGGLEEKLFF,TGTGCCAGAAGCTCGCCATGTGGGGGGTTGGAGGAAAAACTGTTTTTT
TRBV7-3,.,.,TRBJ2-2,CASSPLSGELFF,TGTGCCAGCAGCCCTCTTTCCGGGGAGCTGTTTTTT
TRBV9,.,.,TRBJ1-2,CASSVGDSNYGYTF,TGTGCCAGCAGCGTAGGAGACTCCAACTATGGCTACACCTTC
TRBV5-8,.,.,TRBJ1-4,CASSSPGKLFF,TGTGCCAGCAGCTCCCCGGGGAAACTGTTTTTT
TRBV5-4,.,.,TRBJ1-2,CASSLSPGQAYGYTF,TGTGCCAGCAGCTTATCGCCGGGACAAGCATATGGCTACACCTTC
TRBV4-3,TRBD2,.,TRBJ2-7,CASSHSGDYIPYEQYF,TGCGCCAGCAGCCATTCCGGGGACTATATTCCCTACGAGCAGTACTTC
TRBV29-1,TRBD1,few,TRBJ1-5,CSASGTDPNQPQHF,TGCAGCGCTTCCGGGACAGACCCCAATCAGCCCCAGCATTTT
TRBV4-1,TRBD1,.,TRBJ2-7,CASSQLPGQGRNEQYF,TGCGCCAGCAGCCAACTCCCGGGACAGGGCAGGAACGAGCAGTACTTC
TRBV30,TRBD1,.,TRBJ2-1,CAWGPGTGTYNEQFF,TGTGCCTGGGGGCCCGGGACAGGGACCTACAATGAGCAGTTCTTC
TRBV6-1,.,.,TRBJ1-5,CASILGVNQPQHF,TGTGCCAGCATCTTAGGGGTCAATCAGCCCCAGCATTTT
TRBV7-9,.,.,TRBJ2-7,CASSFSDSPNYEQYF,TGTGCCAGCAGCTTCTCAGACAGCCCGAACTACGAGCAGTACTTC
TRBV4-1,.,few,TRBJ2-1,CASSHPAGNEQFF,TGCGCCAGCAGCCACCCGGCAGGCAATGAGCAGTTCTTC
TRBV19,TRBD1,.,TRBJ1-1,CASSHPGQGVPEAFF,TGTGCCAGTAGCCACCCGGGACAGGGGGTCCCTGAAGCTTTCTTT
TRBV9,TRBD2,.,TRBJ2-7,CASSVESGTYEQYF,TGTGCCAGCAGCGTAGAAAGCGGGACGTACGAGCAGTACTTC
TRBV29-1,.,.,TRBJ1-1,CSGQTGFANTEAFF,TGCAGCGGTCAAACAGGGTTCGCGAACACTGAAGCTTTCTTT
TRBV5-1,TRBD1,.,TRBJ1-4,CASRGQGATNEKLFF,TGCGCCAGCAGAGGACAGGGTGCAACTAATGAAAAACTGTTTTTT
TRBV19,TRBD2,.,TRBJ2-5,CASSRGLAVGETQYF,TGTGCCAGTAGTAGAGGACTAGCGGTGGGAGAGACCCAGTACTTC
TRBV7-9,TRBD2,.,TRBJ2-3,CASSLLAGGPDTQYF,TGTGCCAGCAGCTTATTAGCGGGGGGGCCAGATACGCAGTATTTT
TRBV30,.,once,TRBJ2-7,CAWRQGTSYEQYF,TGTGCCTGGAGACAGGGTACGTCCTACGAGCAGTACTTC
TRBV29-1,.,.,TRBJ2-7,CSATQTGMGEQYF,TGCAGCGCTACCCAGACGGGGATGGGCGAGCAGTACTTC
TRBV5-1,TRBD2,.,TRBJ2-7,CASSPTPSGGLYEQYF,TGCGCCAGCAGCCCAACTCCTAGCGGGGGACTTTACGAGCAGTACTTC